Listed below are T cell receptor beta chains from one sample, sequenced in a study of vaccination effects on CD4 cells after COVID-19. Sequencing used immunoSEQ multiplex PCR; TCRdb keeps in-frame clones, though not all of them. The sample holds tens of thousands of clones, approximately 73% seen once. What these receptors recognize is not known. Sequences were derived from CD4+ T cells from PBMCs cultured without peptide, sampled after COVID-19 vaccination. All receptors come from a human donor who received a COVID-19 vaccine. Both conserved end residues are part of each CDR3. D genes are given only for firm matches. The size field is filled for only some rows; it gives once, few, many or a size class.

abundance	j_gene	v_gene	d_gene	CDR3aa	CDR3nt
.	TRBJ1-3	TRBV6-2/TRBV6-3	.	CASSSLGDRSGNTIYF	TGTGCCAGCAGTTCTTTAGGGGATCGCTCTGGAAACACCATATATTTT
.	TRBJ2-1	TRBV6-5	.	CASSYEEGPTEQFF	TGTGCCAGCAGTTACGAGGAAGGCCCGACTGAGCAGTTCTTC
few	TRBJ2-1	TRBV7-3	TRBD2	CASTQTSGGGYNEQFF	TGTGCCAGCACCCAGACTAGCGGGGGGGGTTACAATGAGCAGTTCTTC
few	TRBJ2-2	TRBV4-1	TRBD1	CASSQANRGNTGELFF	TGCGCCAGCAGCCAAGCAAACAGGGGTAACACCGGGGAGCTGTTTTTT
.	TRBJ1-3	TRBV5-8	.	CASSQGSGVGNTIYF	TGTGCCAGCAGCCAAGGAAGCGGAGTTGGAAACACCATATATTTT
.	TRBJ2-1	TRBV5-1	TRBD1	CASSLSHGTADEQFF	TGCGCCAGCAGCTTGAGCCACGGGACAGCGGATGAGCAGTTCTTC
.	TRBJ1-1	TRBV2	.	CASSGLGRNTEAFF	TGTGCCAGCAGTGGTCTGGGGAGGAACACTGAAGCTTTCTTT
.	TRBJ1-2	TRBV29-1	.	CSVPAIYQGYYGYTF	TGCAGCGTTCCAGCAATTTATCAGGGCTACTATGGCTACACCTTC
.	TRBJ2-1	TRBV14	.	CASSHKVGTLNNEQFF	TGTGCCAGCAGCCACAAGGTCGGAACGCTAAACAATGAGCAGTTCTTC
.	TRBJ2-3	TRBV5-4	.	CASTFAWGSDTQYF	TGTGCCAGCACCTTTGCGTGGGGTTCGGATACGCAGTATTTT
.	TRBJ1-2	TRBV5-5	.	CASRSRYSEYGYTF	TGTGCCAGCAGGTCACGGTACTCTGAGTATGGCTACACCTTC
.	TRBJ2-1	TRBV18	.	CASSPPDVIYNEQFF	TGTGCCAGCTCACCACCGGACGTAATCTACAATGAGCAGTTCTTC
.	TRBJ1-3	TRBV6-5	.	CASSLNRVPGNTIYF	TGTGCCAGCAGTTTAAACAGGGTACCTGGAAACACCATATATTTT
.	TRBJ1-4	TRBV2	.	CASSEGGATNEKLFF	TGTGCCAGCAGTGAAGGGGGAGCAACTAATGAAAAACTGTTTTTT
.	TRBJ2-7	TRBV4-1	TRBD1	CASSQDVRQGAVWF	TGCGCCAGCAGCCAAGACGTACGACAGGGGGCGGTTTGGTTC
.	TRBJ1-1	TRBV5-6	.	CASSLADTEAFF	TGTGCCAGCAGCTTGGCGGACACTGAAGCTTTCTTT
.	TRBJ1-5	TRBV19	.	CASSTLDSRNQPQHF	TGTGCCAGTAGCACCCTGGACAGCCGCAATCAGCCCCAGCATTTT
once	TRBJ1-1	TRBV30	.	CAWSVRRTPNTEAFF	TGTGCCTGGAGTGTACGGAGGACCCCGAACACTGAAGCTTTCTTT
.	TRBJ1-1	TRBV28	.	CASSLGRGGTEAFF	TGTGCCAGCAGTTTAGGTAGAGGGGGGACTGAAGCTTTCTTT
.	TRBJ2-5	TRBV7-3	.	CASSLTGGRYETQYF	TGTGCCAGCAGCTTAACGGGGGGCAGGTACGAGACCCAGTACTTC
few	TRBJ2-1	TRBV5-1	TRBD1	CASSSGQGLWEQFF	TGCGCCAGCAGCTCCGGACAGGGTTTATGGGAGCAGTTCTTC
.	TRBJ2-5	TRBV7-6	.	CASSLQGKTQYF	TGTGCCAGCAGCTTACAGGGGAAGACCCAGTACTTC
.	TRBJ1-1	TRBV7-2	TRBD1	CASSSDRGRTEAFF	TGTGCCAGCAGCTCCGACAGGGGGCGGACTGAAGCTTTCTTT
once	TRBJ2-5	TRBV18	.	CASSPTLTYQETQYF	TGTGCCAGCTCACCAACCTTAACATATCAAGAGACCCAGTACTTC
.	TRBJ1-1	TRBV12-3/TRBV12-4	.	CASSRSQGGEAFF	TGTGCCAGCAGCCGATCACAAGGGGGTGAAGCTTTCTTT
.	TRBJ2-3	TRBV2	.	CASSDWGLSTDTQYF	TGTGCCAGCAGTGATTGGGGCCTGAGCACAGATACGCAGTATTTT